This is a list of T cell receptor beta chains from one sample in a study of blood T cell repertoires in COVID-19. Measured with immunoSEQ multiplex PCR; TCRdb has only the in-frame clones, and not every one. The sample contains more than 85,000 clones, less than 85% of which appear only once. Sequenced input: peripheral blood. These receptors all stem from a human donor in a cohort sampled during active COVID-19. The CDR3 runs from the conserved cysteine through the conserved F or W.

TRBV6-6	TRBJ1-1	CASSYGQGMGEAFF
TRBV2	TRBJ2-2	CASSVRQDTGELFF
TRBV5-4	TRBJ2-2	CASSSDGGGANTGELFF
TRBV5-4	TRBJ2-5	CASSYRYEETQYF
TRBV10-1	TRBJ2-7	CASSESGYLPDRGIYEQYF
TRBV20-1	TRBJ2-3	CSASPSTLITSVPIDTQYF
TRBV11-2	TRBJ2-7	CASSLQGYEQYF
TRBV19	TRBJ1-5	CASTDAGAVQPQHF
TRBV27	TRBJ2-3	CASSLQGTSTDTQYF
TRBV7-2	TRBJ2-3	CASSLAPATDTQYF
TRBV4-2	TRBJ2-1	CASSQEGGARYNEQFF
TRBV10-3	TRBJ2-1	CAISGTSSNEQFF
TRBV3-1/TRBV3-2	TRBJ2-1	CASSPEVGSLNEQFF
TRBV7-3	TRBJ1-2	CASSPGQGNGYTF
TRBV5-1	TRBJ2-2	CASSLGQGMTGELFF
TRBV3-1/TRBV3-2	TRBJ2-7	CASSQVGSGIRAYEQYF
TRBV19	TRBJ2-3	CATADRAADTQYF
TRBV19	TRBJ1-3	CASRGQGPWTGNTIYF
TRBV3-1/TRBV3-2	TRBJ2-7	CASSQVLDTSYEQYF
TRBV11-1	TRBJ2-2	CASSEIGQGRTGELFF
TRBV6-1	TRBJ1-6	CASSEASTRPLHF
TRBV19	TRBJ2-3	CASSGGARDTQYF
TRBV3-1/TRBV3-2	TRBJ1-2	CASSPQGQTGGTF
TRBV28	TRBJ1-1	CASSLGTAKAFF
TRBV5-1	TRBJ1-2	CASSSGLTPRDGYTF
TRBV28	TRBJ1-4	CASSRGQWEKLFF
TRBV5-1	TRBJ2-1	CASSLSRAGNNEQFF